The clone carrying this T cell receptor (beta chain) was counted only a few times. What it recognizes is unknown. The data are from a study of T cell repertoires in cytomegalovirus infection. Across the study: Recently identified HLA-C-restricted CMV epitopes were among the peptides used. A matching HLA type, together with CMV infection, was signaled by public TCR beta signatures. Study conclusions and caveats: Summed public TCR beta family frequency identified CMV carriers bearing the relevant HLA. There were HLA-C-restricted CMV-specific TCR beta clonotypes dominating the ex vivo response.

V lost 2 bases to trimming and J lost 7 bases; unmatched junction nucleotides: 2. The length of the CDR3 is 15 residues. CDR1 and CDR2 (germline): SGHTA, FQGNSA. TCRdb reprocessed the reads with MiXCR, giving one entry per CDR3 protein. This sample yields 450,000 to 650,000 distinct CDR3 sequences, of which roughly 42% are seen a single time; around 46% belongs to the top ten. The source was cultured PBMCs, collected from culture after CMV antigen stimulation. This TCR was sampled from a human donor in good health (CMV status not recorded). Some clones in this sample may be carry-over from other donors' samples. The rearrangement links TRBV7-2 to TRBJ1-6; TRBD1 aligns across 10 bases. The CDR3: CASSLPGQGNSPLHF. DNA of the CDR3: TGTGCCAGCAGCTTACCGGGACAGGGGAATTCACCCCTCCACTTT.